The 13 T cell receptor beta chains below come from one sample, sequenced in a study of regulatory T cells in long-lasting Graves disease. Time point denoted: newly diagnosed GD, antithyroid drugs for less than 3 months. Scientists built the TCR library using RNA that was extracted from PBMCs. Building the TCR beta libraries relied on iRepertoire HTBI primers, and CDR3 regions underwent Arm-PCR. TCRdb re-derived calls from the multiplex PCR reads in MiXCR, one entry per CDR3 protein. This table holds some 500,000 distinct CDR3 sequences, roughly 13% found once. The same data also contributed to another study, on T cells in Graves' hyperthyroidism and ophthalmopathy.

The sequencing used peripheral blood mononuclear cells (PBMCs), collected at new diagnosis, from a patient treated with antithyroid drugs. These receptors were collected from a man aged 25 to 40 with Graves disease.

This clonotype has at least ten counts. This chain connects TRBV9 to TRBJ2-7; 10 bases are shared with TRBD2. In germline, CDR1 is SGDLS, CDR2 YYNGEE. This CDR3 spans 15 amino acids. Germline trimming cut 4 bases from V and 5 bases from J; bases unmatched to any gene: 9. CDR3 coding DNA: TGTGCCAGCAGCCTTAGTGGACTAGCGGACGACGAGCAGTACTTC. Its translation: CASSLSGLADDEQYF. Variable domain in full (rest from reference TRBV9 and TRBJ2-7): DSGVTQTPKHLITATGQRVTLRCSPRSGDLSVYWYQQSLDQGLQFLIQYYNGEERAKGNILERFSAQQFPDLHSELNLSSLELGDSALYFCASSLSGLADDEQYFGPGTRLTVT.

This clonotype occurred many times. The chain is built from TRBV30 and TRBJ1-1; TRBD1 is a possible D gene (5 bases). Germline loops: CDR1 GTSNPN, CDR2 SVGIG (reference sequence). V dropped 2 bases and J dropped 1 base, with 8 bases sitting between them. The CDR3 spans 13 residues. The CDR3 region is CAWSPRGNTEAFF. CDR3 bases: TGTGCCTGGAGTCCAAGGGGGAACACTGAAGCTTTCTTT.

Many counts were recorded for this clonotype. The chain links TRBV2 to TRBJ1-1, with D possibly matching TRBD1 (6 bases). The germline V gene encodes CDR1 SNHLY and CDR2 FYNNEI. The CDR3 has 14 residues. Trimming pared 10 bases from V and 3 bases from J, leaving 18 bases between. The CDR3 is CATLSQGKDTEAFF. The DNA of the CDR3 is TGTGCCACCTTAAGTCAGGGGAAGGACACTGAAGCTTTCTTT.

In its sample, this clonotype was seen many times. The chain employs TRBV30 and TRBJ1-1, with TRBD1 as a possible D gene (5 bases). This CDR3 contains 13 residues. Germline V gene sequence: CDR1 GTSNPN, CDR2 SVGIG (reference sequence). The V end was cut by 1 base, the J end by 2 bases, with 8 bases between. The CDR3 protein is CAWSDGGNTEAFF. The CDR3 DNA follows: TGTGCCTGGAGTGATGGGGGTAACACTGAAGCTTTCTTT. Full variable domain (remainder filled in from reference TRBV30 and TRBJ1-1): SQTIHQWPATLVQPVGSPLSLECTVEGTSNPNLYWYRQAAGRGLQLLFYSVGIGQISSEVPQNLSASRPQDRQFILSSKKLLLSDSGFYLCAWSDGGNTEAFFGQGTRLTVV.

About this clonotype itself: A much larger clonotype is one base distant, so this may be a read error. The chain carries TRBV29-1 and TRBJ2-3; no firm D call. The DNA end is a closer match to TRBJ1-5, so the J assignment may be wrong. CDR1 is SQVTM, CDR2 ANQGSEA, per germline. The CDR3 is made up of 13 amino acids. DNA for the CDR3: TGCAGCGTTGAAGAGAGCCCCTCGGGAACGCAGCATTTT. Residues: CSVEESPSGTQHF.

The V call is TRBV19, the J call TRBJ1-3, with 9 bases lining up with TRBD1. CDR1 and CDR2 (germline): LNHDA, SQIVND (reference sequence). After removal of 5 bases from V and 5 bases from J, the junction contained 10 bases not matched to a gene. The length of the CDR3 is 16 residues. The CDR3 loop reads CASSVPAGQGRNTIYF. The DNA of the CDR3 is TGTGCCAGTAGTGTGCCAGCGGGACAGGGACGAAACACCATATATTTT.

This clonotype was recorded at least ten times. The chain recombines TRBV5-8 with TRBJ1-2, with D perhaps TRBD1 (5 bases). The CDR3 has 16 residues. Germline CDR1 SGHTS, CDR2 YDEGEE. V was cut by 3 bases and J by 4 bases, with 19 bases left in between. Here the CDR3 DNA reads TGTGCCAGCAGCTATCGGACAAGGAGGACCTCCTATGGCTACACCTTC. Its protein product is CASSYRTRRTSYGYTF.

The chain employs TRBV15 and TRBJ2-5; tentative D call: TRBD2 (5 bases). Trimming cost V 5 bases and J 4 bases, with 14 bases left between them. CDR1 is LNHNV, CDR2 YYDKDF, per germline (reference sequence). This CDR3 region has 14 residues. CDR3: CATSSGVRSETQYF. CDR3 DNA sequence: TGTGCCACCAGCTCCGGGGTCCGATCAGAGACCCAGTACTTC.

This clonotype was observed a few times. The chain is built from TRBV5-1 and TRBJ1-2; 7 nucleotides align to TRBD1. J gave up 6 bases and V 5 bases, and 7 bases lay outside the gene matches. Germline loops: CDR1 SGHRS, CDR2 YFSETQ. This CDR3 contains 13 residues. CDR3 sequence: CASSSRTGHGYTF. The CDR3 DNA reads TGCGCCAGCAGTTCGAGGACAGGCCATGGCTACACCTTC.

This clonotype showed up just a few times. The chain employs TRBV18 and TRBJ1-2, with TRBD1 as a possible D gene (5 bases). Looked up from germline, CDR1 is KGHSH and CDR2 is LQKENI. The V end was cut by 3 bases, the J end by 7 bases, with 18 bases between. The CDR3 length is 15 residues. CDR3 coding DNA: TGTGCCAGCTCACCCGGGACGGCCGATCGAGGTGGCTACACCTTC. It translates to CASSPGTADRGGYTF.

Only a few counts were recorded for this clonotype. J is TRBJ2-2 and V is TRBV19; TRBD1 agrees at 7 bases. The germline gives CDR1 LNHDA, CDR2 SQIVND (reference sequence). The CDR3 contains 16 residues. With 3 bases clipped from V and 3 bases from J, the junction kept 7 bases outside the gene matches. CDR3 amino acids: CASSIRGGLDTGELFF. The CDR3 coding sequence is TGTGCCAGTAGTATTCGAGGGGGCCTGGACACCGGGGAGCTGTTTTTT.

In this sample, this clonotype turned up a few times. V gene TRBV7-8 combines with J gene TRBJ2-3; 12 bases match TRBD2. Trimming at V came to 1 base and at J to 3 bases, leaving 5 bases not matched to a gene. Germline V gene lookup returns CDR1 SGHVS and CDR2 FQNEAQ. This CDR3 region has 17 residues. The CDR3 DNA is TGTGCCAGCAGCTTAGGGGGACTAGCGGGCGTGACAGATACGCAGTATTTT. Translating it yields CASSLGGLAGVTDTQYF. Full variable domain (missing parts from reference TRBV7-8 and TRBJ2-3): GAGVSQSPRYKVAKRGQDVALRCDPISGHVSLFWYQQALGQGPEFLTYFQNEAQLDKSGLPSDRFFAERPEGSVSTLKIQRTQQEDSAVYLCASSLGGLAGVTDTQYFGPGTRLTVL.

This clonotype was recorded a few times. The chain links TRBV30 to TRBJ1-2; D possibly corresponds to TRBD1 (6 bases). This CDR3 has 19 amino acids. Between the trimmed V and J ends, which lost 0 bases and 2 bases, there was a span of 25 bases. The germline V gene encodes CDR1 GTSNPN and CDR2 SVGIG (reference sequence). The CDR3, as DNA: TGTGCCTGGAGTGTACCTTTCCTACCTTCCAAGACAGGCAACTATGGCTACACCTTC. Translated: CAWSVPFLPSKTGNYGYTF.